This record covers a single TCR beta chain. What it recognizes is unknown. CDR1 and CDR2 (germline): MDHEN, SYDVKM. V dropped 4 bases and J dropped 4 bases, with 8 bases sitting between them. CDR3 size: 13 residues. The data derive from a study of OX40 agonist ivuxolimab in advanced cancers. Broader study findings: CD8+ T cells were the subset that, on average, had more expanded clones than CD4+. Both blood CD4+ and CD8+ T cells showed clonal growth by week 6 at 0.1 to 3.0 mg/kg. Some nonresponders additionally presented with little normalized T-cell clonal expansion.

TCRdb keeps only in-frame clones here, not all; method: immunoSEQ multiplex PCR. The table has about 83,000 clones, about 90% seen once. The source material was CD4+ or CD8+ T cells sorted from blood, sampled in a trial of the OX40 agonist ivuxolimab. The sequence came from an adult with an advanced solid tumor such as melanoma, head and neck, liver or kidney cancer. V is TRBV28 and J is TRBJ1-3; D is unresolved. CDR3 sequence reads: CASSSGAGNTIYF. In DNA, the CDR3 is TGTGCCAGCAGTTCGGGAGCCGGAAACACCATATATTTT.